Listed below are T cell receptor beta chains from one sample, sequenced in a study of molecular identifiers for immune sequencing clone quantification. TCRdb processed the PCR reads anew with MiXCR; each CDR3 protein has one entry. Here the sample spans some 650,000 distinct CDR3 sequences, around 20% being singletons. Sequenced material: naive CD8+ T cells from blood, with Jurkat cell RNA spiked in. These receptors originate from a human donor in good health. Some libraries in this study had Jurkat cell RNA spiked in. The conserved cysteine and the conserved F or W are not part of the CDR3 here.

j_call: TRBJ2-7; v_call: TRBV29-1; cdr3_aa: SAIGDSEHYEQY
j_call: TRBJ2-2; v_call: TRBV7-9; cdr3_aa: ASSFPGTANTGELF
j_call: TRBJ1-1; v_call: TRBV13; cdr3_aa: AILSRGTGETF
j_call: TRBJ2-3; v_call: TRBV27; cdr3_aa: ASRDSRLVGDLDTQY
j_call: TRBJ2-3; v_call: TRBV27; cdr3_aa: ASSSPGTSFGMAQY
j_call: TRBJ1-1; v_call: TRBV9; cdr3_aa: ASSVAGTGGQNTGAF
j_call: TRBJ2-2; v_call: TRBV7-6; cdr3_aa: ASGLAVFGLDKNTGELF
j_call: TRBJ2-7; v_call: TRBV4-3; cdr3_aa: ASSQGRGFPYEQY
j_call: TRBJ2-3; v_call: TRBV24-1; cdr3_aa: ATRVDRVGRDTQY
j_call: TRBJ2-5; v_call: TRBV4-3; cdr3_aa: ASSQEGSETQY
j_call: TRBJ1-3; v_call: TRBV14; cdr3_aa: ASSQVYGGADGNTIY
j_call: TRBJ2-5; v_call: TRBV28; cdr3_aa: ASSSPPGDQY
j_call: TRBJ1-1; v_call: TRBV6-5; cdr3_aa: ASSYSPNRVNTEAF
j_call: TRBJ2-1; v_call: TRBV27; cdr3_aa: ASSTPAGWGIGEQF
j_call: TRBJ1-3; v_call: TRBV28; cdr3_aa: ASSLVTGNTIY
j_call: TRBJ2-3; v_call: TRBV6-2/TRBV6-3; cdr3_aa: ASTTIRQGASGTDTQY
j_call: TRBJ1-3; v_call: TRBV4-3; cdr3_aa: ASSSTYSISGNTIY
j_call: TRBJ2-7; v_call: TRBV28; cdr3_aa: ASSLGLDEQY
j_call: TRBJ2-1; v_call: TRBV7-9; cdr3_aa: ASSPRASGINEQF
j_call: TRBJ2-7; v_call: TRBV27; cdr3_aa: ASSLFAGGSYEQY